This paragraph reports one T cell receptor (beta chain). The count of this clone is one. The antigen this receptor binds is unknown. Qualities for individual bases were not recorded, and no much larger clone is one base off. Library creation used the immunoSEQ multiplex PCR assay. TCRdb obtained this table from immuneACCESS and retained in-frame rearrangements with V and J assigned. These tables miss some clones; where compared with another copy, unresolved V genes account for less than half of the shortfall, and the remainder is unexplained. The sample records hundreds of thousands of clones, just under 95% of which are singletons. Jointly, the top ten make up about 0.02% of the sample. The data derive from a study of shared T cell receptors in the human thymus (dated by TCRdb to 2020 to 2023). As for the study more broadly: The study examined how self-reactive, shared T-cell receptor alpha chains are generated in the human thymus.

Material: thymocytes. This receptor was taken from a human donor.

The sequence in DNA is TGTGCCAGCAGTTTTTACCCTAGGGGTTGCGAGCAGTACTTC. It codes for CASSFYPRGCEQYF. The rearrangement joined TRBV27 to TRBJ2-7, with a tentative D gene TRBD1 over 5 matching bases. The V end loses 3 bases and the J end loses 6 bases, and a stretch of 15 bases separates them. The CDR3 starts with the cysteine, ends with the phenylalanine, and has 14 residues. This entry keeps only the CDR3 DNA: 42 bases, framed from base 1. From a lookup of the germline V gene (reference sequence), CDR1 and CDR2 are MNHEY and SMNVEV.